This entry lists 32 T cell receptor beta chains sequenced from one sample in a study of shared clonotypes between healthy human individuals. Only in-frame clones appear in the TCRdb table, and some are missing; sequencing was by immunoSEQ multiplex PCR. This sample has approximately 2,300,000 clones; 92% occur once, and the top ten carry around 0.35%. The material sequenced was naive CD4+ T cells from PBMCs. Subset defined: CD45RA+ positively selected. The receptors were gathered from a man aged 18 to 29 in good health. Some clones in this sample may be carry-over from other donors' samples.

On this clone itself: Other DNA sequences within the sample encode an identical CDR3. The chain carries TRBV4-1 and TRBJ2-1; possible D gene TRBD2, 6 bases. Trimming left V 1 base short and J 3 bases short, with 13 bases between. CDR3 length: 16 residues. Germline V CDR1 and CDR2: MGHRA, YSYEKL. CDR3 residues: CASSQGISGYYNEQFF. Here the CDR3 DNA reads TGCGCCAGCAGCCAAGGCATTAGCGGATACTACAATGAGCAGTTCTTC.

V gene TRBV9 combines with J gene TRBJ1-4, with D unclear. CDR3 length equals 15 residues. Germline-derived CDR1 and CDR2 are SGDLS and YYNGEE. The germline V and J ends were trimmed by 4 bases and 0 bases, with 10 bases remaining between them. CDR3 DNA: TGTGCCAGCAGCCTCCACAGCGCAACTAATGAAAAACTGTTTTTT. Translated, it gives CASSLHSATNEKLFF.

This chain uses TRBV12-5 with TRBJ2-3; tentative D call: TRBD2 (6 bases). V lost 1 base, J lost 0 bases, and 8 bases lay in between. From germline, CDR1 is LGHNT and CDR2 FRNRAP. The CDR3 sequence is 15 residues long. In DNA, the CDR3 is TGTGCTAGTGGTTTGGGCGGGACTAGCACAGATACGCAGTATTTT. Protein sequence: CASGLGGTSTDTQYF.

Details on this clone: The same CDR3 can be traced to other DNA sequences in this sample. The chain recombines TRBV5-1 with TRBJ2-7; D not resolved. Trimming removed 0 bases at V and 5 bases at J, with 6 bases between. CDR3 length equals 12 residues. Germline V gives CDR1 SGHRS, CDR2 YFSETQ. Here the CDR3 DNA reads TGCGCCAGCAGCTTGGGAGTGAACGAGCAGTACTTC. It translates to CASSLGVNEQYF.

The CDR3 DNA follows: TGTGCCAGCAGTTCCCCGGCGGGGGGGCGGATCGAAGCTTTCTTT. Translating it yields CASSSPAGGRIEAFF. J is TRBJ1-1 and V is TRBV27; possibly TRBD1 for D (6 bases). The ends were cut back, 4 bases at V and 8 bases at J, with 20 bases in the middle. Germline CDR1 and CDR2: MNHEY and SMNVEV (reference sequence). This CDR3 contains 15 residues.

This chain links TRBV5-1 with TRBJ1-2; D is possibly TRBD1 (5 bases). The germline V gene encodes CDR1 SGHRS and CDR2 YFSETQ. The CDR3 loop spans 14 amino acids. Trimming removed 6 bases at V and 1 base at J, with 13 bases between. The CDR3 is CASTSGVGNYGYTF. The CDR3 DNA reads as TGCGCCAGCACCTCGGGGGTGGGTAACTATGGCTACACCTTC.

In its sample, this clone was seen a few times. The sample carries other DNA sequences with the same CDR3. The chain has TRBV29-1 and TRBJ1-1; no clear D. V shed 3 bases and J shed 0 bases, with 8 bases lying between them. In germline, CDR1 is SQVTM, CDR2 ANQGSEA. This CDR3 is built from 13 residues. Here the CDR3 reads CSVDRGLNTEAFF. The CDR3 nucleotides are TGCAGCGTTGATAGAGGCCTGAACACTGAAGCTTTCTTT.

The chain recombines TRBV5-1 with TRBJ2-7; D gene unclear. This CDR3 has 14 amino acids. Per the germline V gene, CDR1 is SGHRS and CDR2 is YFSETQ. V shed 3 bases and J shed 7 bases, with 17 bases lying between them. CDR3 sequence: CASSSSGPSREQYF. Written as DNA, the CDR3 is TGCGCCAGCAGCTCTTCCGGGCCCTCTCGGGAGCAGTACTTC.

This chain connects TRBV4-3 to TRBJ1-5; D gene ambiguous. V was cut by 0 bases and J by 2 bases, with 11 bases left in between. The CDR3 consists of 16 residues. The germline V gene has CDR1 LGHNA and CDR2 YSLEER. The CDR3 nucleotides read TGCGCCAGCAGCCAAGATCACGCCCGGGGCAATCAGCCCCAGCATTTT. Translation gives CASSQDHARGNQPQHF.

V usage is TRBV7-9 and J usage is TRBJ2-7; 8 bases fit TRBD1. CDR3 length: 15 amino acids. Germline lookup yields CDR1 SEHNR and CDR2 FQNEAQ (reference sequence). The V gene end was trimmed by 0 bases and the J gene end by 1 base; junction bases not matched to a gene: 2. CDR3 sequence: CASSLAGQDSYEQYF. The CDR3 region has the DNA TGTGCCAGCAGCTTAGCGGGACAGGATTCCTACGAGCAGTACTTC.

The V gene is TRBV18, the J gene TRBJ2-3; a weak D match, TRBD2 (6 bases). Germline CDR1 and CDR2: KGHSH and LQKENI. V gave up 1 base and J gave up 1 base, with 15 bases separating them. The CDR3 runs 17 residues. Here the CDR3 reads CASSPRMAGTGTDTQYF. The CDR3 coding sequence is TGTGCCAGCTCACCACGAATGGCGGGAACCGGCACAGATACGCAGTATTTT.

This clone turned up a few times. CDR3 in amino acids: CASSTVFQPQHF. The CDR3 nucleotides are TGTGCCAGTAGTACAGTATTCCAGCCCCAGCATTTT. The chain combines TRBV19 with TRBJ1-5; D gene unclear. CDR1 is LNHDA and CDR2 is SQIVND in the germline V gene (reference sequence). The CDR3 covers 12 residues. V was trimmed by 4 bases and J by 7 bases, leaving 8 bases between them.

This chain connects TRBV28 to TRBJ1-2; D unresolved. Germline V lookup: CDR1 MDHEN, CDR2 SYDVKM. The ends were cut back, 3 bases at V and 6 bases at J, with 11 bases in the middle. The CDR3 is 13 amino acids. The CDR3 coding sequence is TGTGCCAGCAGTTTTACGGAGCGGGATGGCTACACCTTC. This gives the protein CASSFTERDGYTF.

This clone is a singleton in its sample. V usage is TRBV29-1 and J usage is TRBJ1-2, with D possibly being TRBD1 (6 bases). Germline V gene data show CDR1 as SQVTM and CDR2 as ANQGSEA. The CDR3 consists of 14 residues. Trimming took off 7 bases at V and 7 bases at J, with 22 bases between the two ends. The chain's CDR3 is CSAGPGAETSGYTF. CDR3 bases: TGCAGCGCTGGCCCGGGGGCAGAAACTAGTGGCTACACCTTC. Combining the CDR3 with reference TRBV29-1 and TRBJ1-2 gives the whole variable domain SAVISQKPSRDICQRGTSLTIQCQVDSQVTMMFWYRQQPGQSLTLIATANQGSEATYESGFVIDKFPISRPNLTFSTLTVSNMSPEDSSIYLCSAGPGAETSGYTFGSGTRLTVV.

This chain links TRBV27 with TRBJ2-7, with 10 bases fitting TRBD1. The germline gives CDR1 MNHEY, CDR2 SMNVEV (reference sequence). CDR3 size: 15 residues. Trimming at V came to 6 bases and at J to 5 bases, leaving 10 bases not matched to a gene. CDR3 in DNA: TGTGCCAGCAGCTCATCGCGGACAGGGGGTCACGAGCAGTACTTC. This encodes CASSSSRTGGHEQYF.

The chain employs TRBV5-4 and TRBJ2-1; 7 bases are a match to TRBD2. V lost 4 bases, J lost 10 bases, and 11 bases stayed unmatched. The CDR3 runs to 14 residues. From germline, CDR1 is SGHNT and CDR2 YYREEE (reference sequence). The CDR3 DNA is TGTGCCAGCAGCGCCAACAGCGGGGTAGGCGAGCAGTTCTTC. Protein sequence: CASSANSGVGEQFF.

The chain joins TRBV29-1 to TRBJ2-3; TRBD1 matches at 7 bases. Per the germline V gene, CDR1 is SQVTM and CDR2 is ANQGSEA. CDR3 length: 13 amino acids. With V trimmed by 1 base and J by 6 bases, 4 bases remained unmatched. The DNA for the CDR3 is TGCAGCGTTGAAGTAGGGGGCCGGGATACGCAGTATTTT. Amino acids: CSVEVGGRDTQYF.

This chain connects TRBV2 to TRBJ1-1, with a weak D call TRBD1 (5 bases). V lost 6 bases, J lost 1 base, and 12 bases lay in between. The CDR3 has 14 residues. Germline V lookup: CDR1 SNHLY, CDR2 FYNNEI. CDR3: CASRSFGGNTEAFF. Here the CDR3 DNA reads TGTGCCAGCAGATCCTTTGGGGGGAACACTGAAGCTTTCTTT.

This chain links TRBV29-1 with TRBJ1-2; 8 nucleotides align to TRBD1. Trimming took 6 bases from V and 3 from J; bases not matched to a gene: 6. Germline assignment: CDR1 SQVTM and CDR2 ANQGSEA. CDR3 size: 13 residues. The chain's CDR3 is CSVARGLDYGYTF. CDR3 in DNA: TGCAGCGTCGCCAGGGGGCTTGACTATGGCTACACCTTC.

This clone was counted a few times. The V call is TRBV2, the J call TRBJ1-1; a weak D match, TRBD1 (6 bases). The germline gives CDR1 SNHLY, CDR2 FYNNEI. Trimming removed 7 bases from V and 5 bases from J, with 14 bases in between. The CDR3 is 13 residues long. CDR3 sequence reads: CASMAGAGTEAFF. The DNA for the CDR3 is TGTGCCAGCATGGCGGGGGCAGGAACTGAAGCTTTCTTT. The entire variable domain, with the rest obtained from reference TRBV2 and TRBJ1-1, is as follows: EPEVTQTPSHQVTQMGQEVILRCVPISNHLYFYWYRQILGQKVEFLVSFYNNEISEKSEIFDDQFSVERPDGSNFTLKIRSTKLEDSAMYFCASMAGAGTEAFFGQGTRLTVV.

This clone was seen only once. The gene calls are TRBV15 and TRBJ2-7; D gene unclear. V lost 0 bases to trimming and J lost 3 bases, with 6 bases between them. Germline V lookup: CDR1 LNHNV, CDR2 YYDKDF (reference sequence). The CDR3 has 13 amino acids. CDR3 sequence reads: CATSRDSVYEQYF. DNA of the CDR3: TGTGCCACCAGCAGAGATTCGGTCTACGAGCAGTACTTC.

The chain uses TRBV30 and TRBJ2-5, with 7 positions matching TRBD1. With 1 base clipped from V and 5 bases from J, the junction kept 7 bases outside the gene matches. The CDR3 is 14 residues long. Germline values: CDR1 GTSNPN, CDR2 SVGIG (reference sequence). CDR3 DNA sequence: TGTGCCTGGAGTGGGAGTACAGGGGCGGAGACCCAGTACTTC. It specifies CAWSGSTGAETQYF.

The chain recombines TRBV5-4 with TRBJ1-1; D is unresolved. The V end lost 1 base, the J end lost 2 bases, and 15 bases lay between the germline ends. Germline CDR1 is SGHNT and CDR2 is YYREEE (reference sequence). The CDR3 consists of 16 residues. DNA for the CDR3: TGTGCCAGCAGCTTGAGCCCGGGTTCGGGAAACACTGAAGCTTTCTTT. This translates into CASSLSPGSGNTEAFF.

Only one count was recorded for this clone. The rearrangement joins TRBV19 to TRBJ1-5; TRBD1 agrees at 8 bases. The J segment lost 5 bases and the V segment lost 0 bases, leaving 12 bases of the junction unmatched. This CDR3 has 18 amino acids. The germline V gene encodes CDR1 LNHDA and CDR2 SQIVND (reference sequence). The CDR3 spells CASSIDLRAGGAYQPQHF. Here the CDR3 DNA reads TGTGCCAGTAGTATAGATCTCAGGGCAGGGGGCGCTTATCAGCCCCAGCATTTT.

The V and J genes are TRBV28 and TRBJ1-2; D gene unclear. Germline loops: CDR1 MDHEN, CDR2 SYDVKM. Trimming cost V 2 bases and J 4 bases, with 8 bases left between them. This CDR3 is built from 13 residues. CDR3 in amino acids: CASSLAAGYGYTF. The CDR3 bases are TGTGCCAGCAGTTTAGCGGCGGGCTATGGCTACACCTTC.

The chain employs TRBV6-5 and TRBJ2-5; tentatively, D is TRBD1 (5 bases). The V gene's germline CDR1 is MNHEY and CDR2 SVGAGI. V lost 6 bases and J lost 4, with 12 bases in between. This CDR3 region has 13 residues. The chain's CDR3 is CASSGQGPETQYF. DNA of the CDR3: TGTGCCAGCAGCGGGCAGGGCCCAGAGACCCAGTACTTC.

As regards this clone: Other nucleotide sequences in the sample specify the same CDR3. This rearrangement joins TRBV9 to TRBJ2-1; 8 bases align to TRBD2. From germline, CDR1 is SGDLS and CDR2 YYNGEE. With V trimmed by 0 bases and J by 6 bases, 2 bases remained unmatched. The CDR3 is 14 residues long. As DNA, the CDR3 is TGTGCCAGCAGCGTAGTCGGGACTAGCAATGAGCAGTTCTTC. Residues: CASSVVGTSNEQFF.

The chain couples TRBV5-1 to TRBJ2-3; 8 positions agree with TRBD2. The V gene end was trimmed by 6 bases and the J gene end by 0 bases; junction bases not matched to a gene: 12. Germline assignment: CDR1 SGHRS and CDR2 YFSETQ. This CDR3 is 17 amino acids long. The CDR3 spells CASTREASGSSTDTQYF. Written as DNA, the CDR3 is TGCGCCAGCACCCGAGAAGCTAGCGGGTCTAGCACAGATACGCAGTATTTT.

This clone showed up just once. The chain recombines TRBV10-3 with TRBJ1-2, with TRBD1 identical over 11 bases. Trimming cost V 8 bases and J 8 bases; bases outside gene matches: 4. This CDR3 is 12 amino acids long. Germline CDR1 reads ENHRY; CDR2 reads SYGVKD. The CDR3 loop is CAIGQGASGYTF. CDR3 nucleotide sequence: TGTGCCATCGGACAGGGGGCAAGCGGCTACACCTTC.

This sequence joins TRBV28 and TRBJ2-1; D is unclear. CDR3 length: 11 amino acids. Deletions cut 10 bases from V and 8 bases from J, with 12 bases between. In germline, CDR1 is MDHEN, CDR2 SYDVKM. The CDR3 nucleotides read TGTGCCACCATAACCCTCTATGAGCAGTTCTTC. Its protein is CATITLYEQFF.

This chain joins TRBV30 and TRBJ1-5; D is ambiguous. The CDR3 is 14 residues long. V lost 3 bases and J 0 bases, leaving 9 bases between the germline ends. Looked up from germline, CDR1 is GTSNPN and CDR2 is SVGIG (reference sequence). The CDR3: CAWRVPYSNQPQHF. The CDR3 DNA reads TGTGCCTGGAGAGTCCCTTATAGCAATCAGCCCCAGCATTTT.

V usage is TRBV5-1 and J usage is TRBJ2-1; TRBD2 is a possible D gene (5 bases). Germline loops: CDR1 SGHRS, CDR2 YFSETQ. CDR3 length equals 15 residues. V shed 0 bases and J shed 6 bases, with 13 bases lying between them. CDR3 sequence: CASSLGVGVSNEQFF. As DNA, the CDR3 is TGCGCCAGCAGCTTGGGGGTGGGAGTCTCCAATGAGCAGTTCTTC.